This entry is about one T cell receptor beta chain. The protocol was immunoSEQ multiplex PCR, while the TCRdb copy is restricted to in-frame clones and leaves out a portion. The data hold some 90,000 clones, with approximately 89% observed a single time. This sample was included in a study of blood T cell repertoires in COVID-19. V lost 5 bases and J 4 bases, leaving 15 bases between the germline ends. This CDR3 is built from 15 residues. Per the germline V gene, CDR1 is SGHKS and CDR2 is YYEKEE (reference sequence). The chain links TRBV5-5 to TRBJ1-4; D gene unclear. The specimen was peripheral blood. This TCR was recovered from a man aged 45-65 years with acute or convalescent COVID-19. The CDR3 DNA is TGTGCCAGCAGGGTATCCGTGGGCGATAATGAAAAACTGTTTTTT. It translates to CASRVSVGDNEKLFF.